A single sample is the source of the 6 T cell receptor beta chains below, sequenced in a study of T cell repertoires in cytomegalovirus infection. One entry per CDR3 protein results from TCRdb running MiXCR on the reads. The sample holds around 180,000 distinct CDR3 sequences, roughly 28% seen once. The sequenced material came from PBMCs. Receptors were obtained from a human donor in good health (CMV status not recorded). Some clones in this sample may be carry-over from other donors' samples.

The table lists this clonotype with a few counts. The genes are TRBV5-1 and TRBJ2-1, with 8 positions matching TRBD2. V was clipped by 1 base and J by 7 bases; unmatched bases: 7. Germline V gives CDR1 SGHRS, CDR2 YFSETQ. The CDR3 length is 15 residues. DNA of the CDR3: TGCGCCAGCAGCTTGAAAGCGGGGGTTGGGAATGAGCAGTTCTTC. Its protein is CASSLKAGVGNEQFF.

This chain joins TRBV14 and TRBJ2-1; TRBD2 agrees at 8 bases. This CDR3 contains 16 residues. Germline V gene lookup returns CDR1 SGHDN and CDR2 FVKESK. The V gene end was trimmed by 4 bases and the J gene end by 2 bases; junction bases not matched to a gene: 7. The CDR3 nucleotides read TGTGCCAGCAGCCTAACTAGCGGTGCCGCCTACAATGAGCAGTTCTTC. As protein: CASSLTSGAAYNEQFF.

V usage is TRBV2 and J usage is TRBJ2-1; D possibly corresponds to TRBD1 (6 bases). Trimming stripped 6 bases from V and 7 bases from J, with 16 bases between. This CDR3 is 14 amino acids long. Germline CDR1 and CDR2: SNHLY and FYNNEI. CDR3 in amino acids: CASRGWGPENEQFF. The CDR3 bases are TGTGCCAGCAGGGGATGGGGGCCGGAGAATGAGCAGTTCTTC.

At least ten counts were recorded for this clonotype. This chain joins TRBV7-8 and TRBJ1-1; D unresolved. Per the germline V gene, CDR1 is SGHVS and CDR2 is FQNEAQ. The CDR3 runs to 15 residues. Trimming removed 3 bases at V and 3 bases at J, with 14 bases between. CDR3 nucleotides: TGTGCCAGCAGCTTGGCCACGACGAAGGACACTGAAGCTTTCTTT. This gives the protein CASSLATTKDTEAFF.

The genes are TRBV27 and TRBJ1-1; possibly TRBD1 for D (5 bases). Trimming removed 5 bases at V and 4 bases at J, with 8 bases between. The CDR3 runs to 12 residues. CDR1 is MNHEY and CDR2 is SMNVEV in the germline V gene (reference sequence). The chain's CDR3 is CASSVGGTEAFF. The CDR3, as DNA: TGTGCCAGCAGTGTGGGGGGCACTGAAGCTTTCTTT.

The CDR3 DNA sequence: TGCGCCAGCAGCTTGCCCCGACAGGGAATGAACACTGAAGCTTTCTTT. As protein: CASSLPRQGMNTEAFF. This rearrangement joins TRBV5-1 to TRBJ1-1; 7 bases fit TRBD1. With 1 base clipped from V and 0 bases from J, the junction kept 6 bases outside the gene matches. The CDR3 is made up of 16 amino acids. Germline-derived CDR1 and CDR2 are SGHRS and YFSETQ.